A selection of T cell receptor beta chains follows, all from one sample in a study of glioma-infiltrating T cells. TCRdb recomputed calls from the multiplex PCR reads with MiXCR, one row per CDR3 protein. Of some 130,000 distinct CDR3 sequences listed, approximately 24% are singletons. The specimen was glioma tissue, nonneoplastic brain tissue, or PBMCs (not recorded which). The receptors were gathered from a human donor with low-grade glioma or glioblastoma, undergoing nonglioma brain surgery, or in good health (not recorded which). CDR3s include the opening cysteine and the closing phenylalanine or tryptophan. The D gene is left open where the match is weak. Not every row has a clone size; where given, it reads once, few, many or a size class.

d_gene	abundance	v_gene	j_gene	CDR3aa	CDR3nt
-	-	TRBV28	TRBJ1-2	CASSLTQQGSGYTF	TGTGCCAGCAGTTTAACGCAGCAGGGTAGCGGCTACACCTTC
-	-	TRBV11-2	TRBJ1-5	CASSNQLNQPQHF	TGTGCCAGCAGCAACCAGCTAAATCAGCCCCAGCATTTT
-	few	TRBV12-5	TRBJ2-1	CASGGTGEQFF	TGTGCTAGTGGTGGAACTGGTGAGCAGTTCTTC
TRBD1	many	TRBV20-1	TRBJ2-3	CSAPAQGKPDTQYF	TGCAGTGCTCCGGCACAGGGGAAACCAGATACGCAGTATTTT
TRBD2	few	TRBV7-9	TRBJ2-3	CASSLTRTSGGVRDTQYF	TGTGCCAGCAGCTTAACTAGGACTAGCGGGGGCGTTCGGGATACGCAGTATTTT
-	-	TRBV7-2	TRBJ1-1	CASGLALVNTEAFF	TGTGCCAGCGGCTTAGCATTAGTAAATACTGAAGCTTTCTTT
TRBD1	many	TRBV6-1	TRBJ1-2	CASSPMGQGGYGYTF	TGTGCCAGCAGTCCCATGGGACAGGGAGGCTATGGCTACACCTTC
TRBD1	many	TRBV6-1	TRBJ1-5	CASSYSRGRMEPQHF	TGTGCCAGCAGTTATTCCAGGGGGCGCATGGAGCCCCAGCATTTT
-	-	TRBV2	TRBJ1-5	CASSVNRARNQPQHF	TGTGCCAGCAGTGTAAACAGGGCACGCAATCAGCCCCAGCATTTT
-	many	TRBV27	TRBJ2-2	CASKVTVNTGELFF	TGTGCCAGCAAGGTGACCGTAAACACCGGGGAGCTGTTTTTT
-	-	TRBV20-1	TRBJ1-4	CSARFRTATTNEKLFF	TGCAGTGCTAGGTTTCGGACAGCCACAACTAATGAAAAACTGTTTTTT
-	-	TRBV28	TRBJ1-5	CASSQGSGHQSQPQHF	TGTGCCAGCAGCCAAGGGTCGGGACACCAAAGTCAGCCCCAGCATTTT
-	few	TRBV27	TRBJ1-2	CASSLSGQGTHGYTF	TGTGCCAGCAGTTTATCGGGCCAGGGAACCCATGGCTACACCTTC
-	-	TRBV7-9	TRBJ1-1	CASSLAGGGTTEAFF	TGTGCCAGCAGCTTAGCGGGGGGGGGGACCACTGAAGCTTTCTTT
-	few	TRBV14	TRBJ2-3	CASSPRLGSTDTQYF	TGTGCCAGCAGCCCCAGACTGGGGTCCACAGATACGCAGTATTTT
-	few	TRBV4-1	TRBJ1-6	CASSQGPGLNSPLHF	TGCGCCAGCAGCCAGGGTCCGGGCCTAAATTCACCCCTCCACTTT
TRBD1	-	TRBV9	TRBJ1-1	CASRVLEGQMNTEAFF	TGTGCCAGCAGAGTATTGGAGGGACAGATGAACACTGAAGCTTTCTTT
-	-	TRBV7-2	TRBJ1-4	CASKAGAGINEKLFF	TGTGCCAGCAAAGCAGGGGCAGGGATTAATGAAAAACTGTTTTTT
-	-	TRBV28	TRBJ2-5	CASSLAGWQETQYF	TGTGCCAGCAGTTTAGCGGGGTGGCAAGAGACCCAGTACTTC
TRBD1	few	TRBV14	TRBJ2-1	CASSQMTGEAVNEQFF	TGTGCCAGCAGCCAAATGACAGGGGAGGCGGTGAATGAGCAGTTCTTC
TRBD2	many	TRBV3-1	TRBJ2-5	CASSGTGTRKETQYF	TGTGCCAGCAGCGGTACCGGGACTAGAAAAGAGACCCAGTACTTC
TRBD1	-	TRBV5-1	TRBJ1-1	CASISTGGSTEAFF	TGCGCCAGCATTTCGACAGGGGGTAGCACTGAAGCTTTCTTT
TRBD1	few	TRBV12-3/TRBV12-4	TRBJ1-1	CASSLPTGIAFF	TGTGCCAGCAGTTTACCGACAGGGATAGCTTTCTTT
-	few	TRBV7-9	TRBJ1-1	CASSPKGQNTEAFF	TGTGCCAGCAGCCCCAAGGGACAAAACACTGAAGCTTTCTTT
-	-	TRBV5-1	TRBJ1-1	CASSLVQGSDTEAFF	TGCGCCAGCAGCTTGGTTCAGGGGTCTGACACTGAAGCTTTCTTT
-	few	TRBV28	TRBJ2-1	CASTTGAYNEQFF	TGTGCCAGCACAACGGGGGCCTACAATGAGCAGTTCTTC
-	-	TRBV6-4	TRBJ2-3	CASSDSSSGGAALNTQYF	TGTGCCAGCAGTGACTCCTCATCTGGCGGGGCCGCACTTAATACGCAGTATTTT
-	many	TRBV6-2/TRBV6-3	TRBJ1-1	CASSRVGTEAFF	TGTGCCAGCAGCCGGGTCGGCACTGAAGCTTTCTTT
TRBD1	many	TRBV15	TRBJ2-3	CATSRGDRGVDTQYF	TGTGCCACCAGCAGAGGTGACAGGGGTGTAGATACGCAGTATTTT
-	many	TRBV20-1	TRBJ1-1	CSAPTSTGNTEAFF	TGCAGTGCTCCCACCTCGACAGGGAACACTGAAGCTTTCTTT
-	many	TRBV6-6	TRBJ2-5	CASSYYGGNQETQYF	TGTGCCAGCAGTTACTATGGGGGGAACCAAGAGACCCAGTACTTC
-	many	TRBV27	TRBJ1-2	CASSLGMGNYGYTF	TGTGCCAGCAGTTTAGGAATGGGGAACTATGGCTACACCTTC
-	few	TRBV6-1	TRBJ1-1	CAGSSALTRGTEAFF	TGTGCCGGCAGTTCCGCCCTTACAAGGGGGACTGAAGCTTTCTTT
-	many	TRBV4-2	TRBJ1-5	CASSLLGRSSNQPQHF	TGTGCCAGCAGCCTCTTGGGGCGGAGTAGCAATCAGCCCCAGCATTTT
TRBD2	-	TRBV6-2/TRBV6-3	TRBJ2-1	CASSLWASGGMYDEQFF	TGTGCCAGCAGTTTATGGGCTAGCGGGGGGATGTACGATGAGCAGTTCTTC
-	few	TRBV27	TRBJ2-1	CASSSGFFFHEQFF	TGTGCCAGCAGTTCAGGGTTTTTTTTCCATGAGCAGTTCTTC
-	-	TRBV6-6	TRBJ2-3	CASSYSELLNTRYF	TGTGCCAGCAGTTACTCAGAACTACTGAATACGCGGTATTTT
TRBD1	few	TRBV6-1	TRBJ1-1	CASSPDRGPLNTEAFF	TGTGCCAGCAGCCCCGACAGGGGGCCTCTGAACACTGAAGCTTTCTTT
TRBD1	-	TRBV28	TRBJ2-5	CASSLLGTGQEAQYF	TGTGCCAGCAGTTTACTCGGGACAGGCCAAGAGGCCCAGTACTTC
TRBD1	few	TRBV24-1	TRBJ2-1	CATSDSRPGQGYNEQFF	TGTGCCACCAGTGATTCCCGTCCGGGACAGGGCTACAATGAGCAGTTCTTC
TRBD1	few	TRBV7-8	TRBJ1-5	CASSFWGGQGVGYYNQPQHF	TGTGCCAGCAGCTTTTGGGGTGGACAGGGGGTCGGATACTACAATCAGCCCCAGCATTTT
-	many	TRBV20-1	TRBJ2-3	CSAYRDTADTQYF	TGCAGTGCTTACCGGGACACCGCAGATACGCAGTATTTT
TRBD1	many	TRBV20-1	TRBJ1-1	CSARSMLQGMNTEAFF	TGCAGTGCTAGATCTATGTTACAGGGGATGAACACTGAAGCTTTCTTT